The 27 T cell receptor beta chains given below trace back to one sample, sequenced in a study of T cells in Graves' hyperthyroidism and ophthalmopathy. It was RNA transcripts that yielded the amplified TCR beta CDR3 regions. HTBI primers were the set used in a first-round RT-PCR of the TCR CDR3. TCRdb re-called the multiplex PCR reads through MiXCR, storing one row per CDR3 protein. Of 280,000 or so distinct CDR3 sequences listed, 25% to 30% are singletons. What was sequenced was blood. These TCRs come from a man in his forties with Graves' hyperthyroidism that later progressed to Graves' ophthalmopathy.

This clonotype was found many times. The chain joins TRBV11-2 to TRBJ1-1; 8 positions agree with TRBD1. Germline V gene lookup returns CDR1 SGHAT and CDR2 FQNNGV. Unmatched junction bases numbered 7, after V lost 6 bases and J lost 4 bases. This CDR3 is 14 amino acids long. CDR3 sequence: CASSLTTGGTEAFF. The CDR3, as DNA: TGTGCCAGCAGTCTCACAACAGGGGGCACTGAAGCTTTCTTT. The full variable domain, rest sourced from reference TRBV11-2 and TRBJ1-1, is EAGVAQSPRYKIIEKRQSVAFWCNPISGHATLYWYQQILGQGPKLLIQFQNNGVVDDSQLPKDRFSAERLKGVDSTLKIQPAKLEDSAVYLCASSLTTGGTEAFFGQGTRLTVV.

This clonotype was observed at least ten times. The rearrangement links TRBV4-1 to TRBJ1-2; TRBD1 is a possible D gene (6 bases). Deletions cut 4 bases from V and 8 bases from J, with 14 bases between. The CDR3 extends over 13 amino acids. Germline V CDR1 and CDR2: MGHRA, YSYEKL. The CDR3 DNA reads TGCGCCAGCAGCCTACAGGGTTTGGGCGGCTACACCTTC. As protein: CASSLQGLGGYTF.

This clonotype was counted ten times or more. V gene TRBV4-1 combines with J gene TRBJ1-2; D unresolved. With 4 bases removed from V and 8 bases from J, the gap between germline ends came to 8 bases. The CDR3 consists of 11 residues. In germline, CDR1 is MGHRA, CDR2 YSYEKL. The CDR3 DNA follows: TGCGCCAGCAGCCGAGTTAGCGGCTACACCTTC. Protein product: CASSRVSGYTF.

The table lists this clonotype with many counts. The CDR3 region has the DNA TGCAGTGCAAGCAGAGCTGGACGGATCTCCTACGAGCAGTACTTC. As protein: CSASRAGRISYEQYF. The chain combines TRBV20-1 with TRBJ2-7; the D is unclear. The germline V gene has CDR1 DFQATT and CDR2 SNEGSKA (reference sequence). The CDR3 has 15 amino acids. Trimming took 6 bases from V and 0 from J, leaving 18 bases between them.

This clonotype was counted many times. The chain employs TRBV10-3 and TRBJ2-7; 11 positions agree with TRBD1. Germline V gives CDR1 ENHRY, CDR2 SYGVKD. This CDR3 contains 16 residues. J was trimmed by 3 bases and V by 1 base; bases with no gene match: 5. Here the CDR3 DNA reads TGTGCCATCAGTGAGTTCCTAGGGACAGGGGGCTACGAGCAGTACTTC. Translated: CAISEFLGTGGYEQYF.

This clonotype was counted many times. The chain employs TRBV6-5 and TRBJ2-7, with D perhaps TRBD1 (6 bases). This CDR3 has 14 residues. The V gene lost 6 bases and the J gene lost 2 bases, with 14 bases spanning the gap. Germline V lookup: CDR1 MNHEY, CDR2 SVGAGI. In DNA form, the CDR3 reads TGTGCCAGCAGGGGGGCAGGGGTACCCTACGAGCAGTACTTC. Encoded protein: CASRGAGVPYEQYF.

This clonotype appeared many times. This sequence joins TRBV2 and TRBJ2-7, with D maybe TRBD1 (5 bases). Per germline, CDR1 SNHLY and CDR2 FYNNEI. The CDR3 contains 13 residues. The V and J ends lost 4 bases and 4 bases respectively, with 11 bases between them. The CDR3 protein is CASSGFQGYEQYF. The CDR3 nucleotides are TGTGCCAGCAGTGGATTCCAGGGTTACGAGCAGTACTTC.

This chain connects TRBV10-2 to TRBJ2-7; D remains unclear. The CDR3 has 13 amino acids. The V gene lost 1 base and the J gene lost 3 bases, with 7 bases spanning the gap. CDR1 is WSHSY, CDR2 SAAADI, per germline. The CDR3 is CASSEWADYEQYF. DNA of the CDR3: TGCGCCAGCAGTGAGTGGGCAGACTACGAGCAGTACTTC.

This clonotype turned up a few times. One end of the junction varies from germline; a read error may be responsible. The J gene is TRBJ1-6, the V gene TRBV28, with 7 bases that match TRBD1. This CDR3 is 16 amino acids long. Per the germline V gene, CDR1 is MDHEN and CDR2 is SYDVKM. The CDR3 region is CASSRYRGPYNSPPHF. For the CDR3, the DNA is TGTGCCAGCAGCCGTTACAGGGGTCCATATAATTCACCCCCCCACTTT.

This clonotype was found many times. V usage is TRBV12-3 or TRBV12-4 and J usage is TRBJ2-2, with D perhaps TRBD1 or TRBD2 (5 bases each). CDR3 length: 16 residues. Trimming took off 5 bases at V and 0 bases at J, with 13 bases between the two ends. This chain's CDR3 is CASSGNRGANTGELFF. CDR3 nucleotide sequence: TGTGCCAGCAGTGGGAATCGGGGCGCGAACACCGGGGAGCTGTTTTTT.

The table lists this clonotype with many counts. V is TRBV7-3 and J is TRBJ2-7; 8 nucleotides match TRBD1. Germline values: CDR1 SGHTA, CDR2 FQGTGA. This CDR3 is 16 amino acids long. Trimming cost V 2 bases and J 3 bases; bases outside gene matches: 9. The chain's CDR3 is CASSLSAGTGVYEQYF. As DNA, the CDR3 is TGTGCCAGCAGCTTATCAGCCGGGACAGGCGTCTACGAGCAGTACTTC.

The gene calls are TRBV6-1 and TRBJ2-5; 8 positions agree with TRBD1. The CDR3 is made up of 14 amino acids. CDR1 is MNHNS and CDR2 is SASEGT in the germline V gene. With V trimmed by 5 bases and J by 5 bases, 7 bases remained unmatched. CDR3 nucleotides: TGTGCCAGCAGTCCCTACAGGGGGGCGGAGACCCAGTACTTC. Its protein is CASSPYRGAETQYF.

This clonotype appeared many times. This chain connects TRBV9 to TRBJ2-7; TRBD2 aligns across 8 bases. V lost 4 bases and J lost 1; bases outside the gene matches: 7. This CDR3 spans 15 amino acids. Germline V gene lookup returns CDR1 SGDLS and CDR2 YYNGEE. CDR3: CASSRIGLASYEQYF. CDR3 nucleotide sequence: TGTGCCAGCAGCAGGATCGGACTAGCTTCCTACGAGCAGTACTTC. The full variable domain, rest sourced from reference TRBV9 and TRBJ2-7, is DSGVTQTPKHLITATGQRVTLRCSPRSGDLSVYWYQQSLDQGLQFLIQYYNGEERAKGNILERFSAQQFPDLHSELNLSSLELGDSALYFCASSRIGLASYEQYFGPGTRLTVT.

This clonotype was counted many times. The chain is built from TRBV6-4 and TRBJ2-7; 14 nucleotides match TRBD2. The germline V gene has CDR1 MRHNA and CDR2 SNTAGT. The CDR3 is 17 amino acids. Germline trimming cut 5 bases from V and 4 bases from J; bases unmatched to any gene: 10. This chain's CDR3 is CASSHGTSGGSPYEQYF. The CDR3 DNA sequence: TGTGCCAGCAGTCACGGGACTAGCGGGGGATCCCCGTACGAGCAGTACTTC.

This clonotype has at least ten counts. V usage is TRBV28 and J usage is TRBJ2-5, with 11 bases fitting TRBD2. This CDR3 has 16 residues. The V gene end was trimmed by 3 bases and the J gene end by 1 base; junction bases not matched to a gene: 4. Germline loops: CDR1 MDHEN, CDR2 SYDVKM. CDR3 protein: CASSLGLAVTQETQYF. The CDR3 nucleotides read TGTGCCAGCAGTTTGGGACTAGCGGTGACCCAAGAGACCCAGTACTTC. The complete variable domain, with remaining parts taken from reference TRBV28 and TRBJ2-5, reads DVKVTQSSRYLVKRTGEKVFLECVQDMDHENMFWYRQDPGLGLRLIYFSYDVKMKEKGDIPEGYSVSREKKERFSLILESASTNQTSMYLCASSLGLAVTQETQYFGPGTRLLVL.

This chain connects TRBV5-6 to TRBJ1-1; 8 nucleotides agree with TRBD1. Germline V gives CDR1 SGHDT, CDR2 YYEEEE. The CDR3 spans 13 residues. Trimming removed 0 bases from V and 11 bases from J; junction bases left unmatched: 6. CDR3 residues: CASSLATGTGAFF. The DNA of the CDR3 is TGTGCCAGCAGCTTGGCAACCGGGACAGGCGCTTTCTTT.

CDR3 bases: TGTGCCAGCAGGAACGGAGTCCAGGGGTCCACTGAAGCTTTCTTT. Residues: CASRNGVQGSTEAFF. This rearrangement joins TRBV6-1 to TRBJ1-1; D may be TRBD1 (6 bases). The V end lost 6 bases, the J end lost 4 bases, and 18 bases lay between the germline ends. The germline CDR1 and CDR2 sequences are MNHNS and SASEGT. This CDR3 comprises 15 residues.

In DNA, the CDR3 is TGTGCCAGCAGTTATCCACAGGGAAACAGCTACGAGCAGTACTTC. Translated: CASSYPQGNSYEQYF. The rearrangement links TRBV6-2 or TRBV6-3 to TRBJ2-7; perhaps TRBD1 as D (6 bases). CDR3 size: 15 residues. V was cut by 3 bases and J by 3 bases, with 15 bases left in between. Per germline, CDR1 MNHEY and CDR2 SVGEGT.

V and J are TRBV30 and TRBJ1-5; a possible D gene is TRBD1 (6 bases). This CDR3 has 14 amino acids. Germline CDR1 and CDR2: GTSNPN and SVGIG (reference sequence). The germline V and J ends were trimmed by 3 bases and 5 bases, with 14 bases remaining between them. CDR3: CAWSLGAGDQPQHF. The CDR3 nucleotides are TGTGCCTGGAGCCTAGGTGCAGGGGATCAGCCCCAGCATTTT.

This clonotype was counted at least ten times. V is TRBV20-1 and J is TRBJ1-3; unclear D gene. Trimming pared 5 bases from V and 7 bases from J, leaving 12 bases between. Germline assignment: CDR1 DFQATT and CDR2 SNEGSKA (reference sequence). The CDR3 is 12 amino acids. The CDR3 DNA sequence: TGCAGTGCTCATCACGCGTCCAACACCATATATTTT. As protein: CSAHHASNTIYF.

This clonotype showed up many times. The chain employs TRBV10-1 and TRBJ2-7; 9 bases line up with TRBD2. The CDR3 has 14 amino acids. J gave up 7 bases and V 7 bases, and 11 bases lay outside the gene matches. Germline CDR1 is WNHNN and CDR2 is SYGVQD (reference sequence). Here the CDR3 reads CASTKRGTSWEQYF. CDR3 coding DNA: TGCGCCAGCACCAAGAGAGGGACTAGCTGGGAGCAGTACTTC.

This clonotype has at least ten counts. V usage is TRBV5-1 and J usage is TRBJ1-2; unclear D gene. The V end lost 4 bases, the J end lost 6 bases, and 16 bases lay between the germline ends. Germline V gene sequence: CDR1 SGHRS, CDR2 YFSETQ. The CDR3 contains 14 residues. The CDR3 nucleotides are TGCGCCAGCAGCCCGGACCGTATATCGGATGGCTACACCTTC. Amino acid sequence: CASSPDRISDGYTF.

There are many counts of this clonotype. The chain uses TRBV20-1 and TRBJ2-7, with TRBD1 as a possible D gene (6 bases). Germline CDR1 and CDR2: DFQATT and SNEGSKA (reference sequence). The CDR3 spans 13 residues. V was clipped by 6 bases and J by 3 bases, with 15 bases between them. In DNA form, the CDR3 reads TGCAGTGCCGACCGGGACACGGGCTACGAGCAGTACTTC. This encodes CSADRDTGYEQYF.

This clonotype was found many times. This chain links TRBV6-5 with TRBJ2-2, with 10 bases matching TRBD1. J was trimmed by 4 bases and V by 10 bases; bases with no gene match: 9. CDR1 and CDR2 (germline): MNHEY, SVGAGI. The CDR3 extends over 15 amino acids. CDR3 in DNA: TGTGCCACCCTACGACAGGGGGCGGCCACCGGGGAGCTGTTTTTT. Its translation is CATLRQGAATGELFF.

There are many counts of this clonotype. The chain is built from TRBV20-1 and TRBJ1-3; D is undetermined. Germline V gene sequence: CDR1 DFQATT, CDR2 SNEGSKA (reference sequence). The CDR3 loop spans 16 amino acids. V was cut by 0 bases and J by 0 bases, with 12 bases left in between. The chain's CDR3 is CSARDQELNSGNTIYF. In nucleotides, the CDR3 is TGCAGTGCTAGAGATCAGGAGCTAAACTCTGGAAACACCATATATTTT.

V and J are TRBV19 and TRBJ2-5, with 8 bases aligning to TRBD1. This CDR3 region has 15 residues. CDR1 is LNHDA and CDR2 is SQIVND in the germline V gene (reference sequence). The junction had 12 bases not matched to a gene; V was cut back by 8 bases and J by 4 bases. The CDR3 sequence: CASSPTGGGRETQYF. The DNA of the CDR3 is TGTGCCAGTTCACCTACAGGGGGAGGTCGAGAGACCCAGTACTTC.

The chain recombines TRBV11-2 with TRBJ2-7, with D perhaps TRBD1 or TRBD2 (5 bases each). The germline V gene has CDR1 SGHAT and CDR2 FQNNGV. Trimming took 3 bases from V and 6 from J, leaving 9 bases between them. The CDR3 runs to 12 residues. This CDR3 is CASSFGGSEQYF. Here the CDR3 DNA reads TGTGCCAGCAGCTTTGGGGGAAGCGAGCAGTACTTC.